Each of the 10 T cell receptor beta chains below was sequenced from the same sample in a study of T-cell reconstitution after alpha-beta-depleted transplantation in children. It was with unique molecular identifiers that the TCRbeta library was prepared. TCRdb used MiXCR to reprocess the PCR reads, holding one entry per CDR3 protein. The sample lists hundreds of thousands of distinct CDR3 sequences; roughly a tenth were seen once. The sample was PBMCs from the stem cell graft donor, taken from the stem cell graft. These receptor sequences come from a human donor who donated a stem cell graft to a child with acute myeloid leukemia.

This chain connects TRBV28 to TRBJ2-7, with D possibly TRBD1 on 6 matching bases. The CDR3 sequence is 14 residues long. Germline CDR1 MDHEN, CDR2 SYDVKM. Trimming took off 5 bases at V and 6 bases at J, with 17 bases between the two ends. This CDR3 reads CASSTQGNLREQYF. CDR3 nucleotides: TGTGCCAGCAGTACGCAGGGGAATTTACGCGAGCAGTACTTC.

This rearrangement joins TRBV28 to TRBJ2-1, with TRBD2 as a possible D gene (5 bases). V shed 8 bases and J shed 1 base, with 12 bases lying between them. The germline gives CDR1 MDHEN, CDR2 SYDVKM. The CDR3 has 14 residues. DNA for the CDR3: TGTGCCAGCCTGACTCGGGATTCCTACAATGAGCAGTTCTTC. It codes for CASLTRDSYNEQFF.

This clonotype was recorded a few times. This chain joins TRBV7-9 and TRBJ1-2; 10 bases are a match to TRBD1. The length of the CDR3 is 15 residues. V dropped 6 bases and J dropped 4; count of bases not matched to a gene: 8. Germline CDR1 reads SEHNR; CDR2 reads FQNEAQ (reference sequence). The CDR3 here is CASSVRDRGVYGYTF. The CDR3 region has the DNA TGTGCCAGCAGTGTCCGGGACAGGGGCGTCTATGGCTACACCTTC. Based on the CDR3 plus reference TRBV7-9 and TRBJ1-2, the full variable domain is DTGVSQNPRHKITKRGQNVTFRCDPISEHNRLYWYRQTLGQGPEFLTYFQNEAQLEKSRLLSDRFSAERPKGSFSTLEIQRTEQGDSAMYLCASSVRDRGVYGYTFGSGTRLTVV.

This chain links TRBV9 with TRBJ2-2, with D unclear. This CDR3 is 13 amino acids long. Germline CDR1 reads SGDLS; CDR2 reads YYNGEE. V lost 0 bases and J lost 5, with 5 bases in between. The CDR3 DNA is TGTGCCAGCAGCGTAGACCATACCGGGGAGCTGTTTTTT. It is translated as CASSVDHTGELFF.

This clonotype was counted only a few times. CDR3 sequence (DNA): TGTGCCAGCAGTTACTCGACCAGGTTAAATTACGAGCAGTACTTC. Translation: CASSYSTRLNYEQYF. V usage is TRBV6-2 or TRBV6-3 and J usage is TRBJ2-7; no clear D. Germline V gene lookup returns CDR1 MNHEY and CDR2 SVGEGT. V was trimmed by 0 bases and J by 4 bases, leaving 13 bases between them. The CDR3 is 15 residues long.

V and J are TRBV29-1 and TRBJ2-1; the match to TRBD2 covers 13 bases. CDR1 SQVTM and CDR2 ANQGSEA come from the germline V gene. V gave up 7 bases and J gave up 4 bases; unmatched junction bases: 4. This CDR3 has 14 residues. CDR3 coding DNA: TGCAGCGGGATACTAGCGGGAGGGTACAATGAGCAGTTCTTC. Translated, it gives CSGILAGGYNEQFF.

There are a few counts of this clonotype. V and J are TRBV21-1 and TRBJ2-7; the DNA was not compared with TRBD2, the D call given in the table. TRBV21-1 is shown as a pseudogene. The CDR3 runs to 14 residues. CDR3 residues: CASSDNGTSYEQYF. DNA of the CDR3: TGTGCCAGCAGCGACAACGGGACTAGCTACGAGCAGTACTTC.

The V and J genes are TRBV5-1 and TRBJ2-5; D remains ambiguous. The CDR3 is 16 residues long. Germline V gene lookup returns CDR1 SGHRS and CDR2 YFSETQ. V was shortened by 0 bases and J by 4 bases, with 16 bases between the two germline ends. The CDR3 spells CASSLVVGSPGETQYF. The DNA of the CDR3 is TGCGCCAGCAGCTTGGTGGTGGGTAGCCCTGGAGAGACCCAGTACTTC.

This chain joins TRBV12-3 or TRBV12-4 and TRBJ1-4, with TRBD1 matching over 7 bases. This CDR3 is built from 15 residues. After removal of 4 bases from V and 7 bases from J, the junction contained 9 bases not matched to a gene. The chain's CDR3 is CASSYPTGDIEKLFF. In DNA, the CDR3 is TGTGCCAGCAGTTACCCTACAGGGGACATTGAAAAACTGTTTTTT.

The chain carries TRBV20-1 and TRBJ2-1, with D possibly being TRBD2 (6 bases). The V end was cut by 3 bases, the J end by 6 bases, with 12 bases between. CDR3 length equals 13 residues. The germline V gene encodes CDR1 DFQATT and CDR2 SNEGSKA (reference sequence). The CDR3 loop reads CSASRESGNEQFF. DNA for the CDR3: TGCAGTGCTAGCCGGGAGAGTGGCAATGAGCAGTTCTTC.